Listed below are T cell receptor beta chains from one sample, sequenced in a study of shared clonotypes between healthy human individuals. TCRdb's copy holds only in-frame clones and misses some; the assay was immunoSEQ multiplex PCR. The repertoire holds 2 million or so clones, with 90% to 95% as singletons. Source material: naive CD4+ T cells sorted from blood. These receptors originate from a man younger than 35 in good health. CDR3s include the opening cysteine and the closing phenylalanine or tryptophan. The order of the fields is V gene, J gene, clone size, D gene, CDR3 DNA, CDR3 protein. A D gene is named only where the DNA matches it firmly. Clone size is shown for a subset of rows, as once, few, many or a class of expanded clone.

TRBV7-2	TRBJ1-1	NA	NA	TGTGCCAGCAGCTCCGGACAGCTGAACACTGAAGCTTTCTTT	CASSSGQLNTEAFF
TRBV6-6	TRBJ2-7	NA	TRBD2	TGTGCCAGCAGTTCTCTAGCGGTCTCCTACGAGCAGTACTTC	CASSSLAVSYEQYF
TRBV5-6	TRBJ1-1	NA	TRBD1	TGTGCCAGCAGCTTAGGACAGGGTGAAGCTTTCTTT	CASSLGQGEAFF
TRBV6-1	TRBJ1-5	NA	NA	TGTGCCAGCAGTTTAGCGTCGAGCAATCAGCCCCAGCATTTT	CASSLASSNQPQHF
TRBV11-3	TRBJ1-2	NA	TRBD1	TGTGCCAGCAGCTTAGGGCCCGGGACAGGGAGGAGGGGCTATGGCTACACCTTC	CASSLGPGTGRRGYGYTF
TRBV6-1	TRBJ1-1	NA	NA	TGTGCCAGCAGGACAGGGAACACTGAAGCTTTCTTT	CASRTGNTEAFF
TRBV6-1	TRBJ1-2	NA	NA	TGTGCCAGCAGCGAGGGGATGAGGCCGGTCCTCTTC	CASSEGMRPVLF
TRBV6-1	TRBJ2-1	NA	TRBD1	TGTGCCAGCAGTGATTACGGACAGGGCCACTACAATGAGCAGTTCTTC	CASSDYGQGHYNEQFF
TRBV18	TRBJ1-1	once	TRBD1	TGTGCCAGCTCCAAAAGACCAACAGGGGTTAACACTGAAGCTTTCTTT	CASSKRPTGVNTEAFF
TRBV19	TRBJ1-1	NA	TRBD1	TGTGCCCTTCAAAACTCAAGACAGGGAAGGAGCACTGAAGCTTTCTTT	CALQNSRQGRSTEAFF